Reported below is one T cell receptor (beta chain). What this receptor recognizes is not known. Per-base quality was not reported, and no clone a single base away is much larger than it. The donors were a few dozen Caucasian individuals from Russia, aged roughly 6 to 100 years, who were systemically healthy. Ten milliliters of peripheral blood were drawn from each donor into EDTA-treated Vacutainer tubes. PBMCs were isolated by Ficoll-Paque density-gradient centrifugation, with at least 7 million obtained per sample. Total RNA, at least 5 micrograms per sample, was extracted from PBMCs with Trizol reagent. The percentages of naive CD45RAhigh/CD27high T cells were determined by flow cytometry on a PBMC aliquot from every donor. These data are taken from a study of blood T cells in healthy people across ages (dated by TCRdb to the mid-2010s). The study in broad terms: Template switching captured roughly one uniquely barcoded TCR beta cDNA molecule per two T cells in model experiments. To track age-related changes in TCR beta repertoire diversity, the study relied on deep sequencing normalized with unique cDNA molecular identifiers. Donors were grouped into four age groups: young (average roughly 17 years), middle-aged (roughly 37), aged (around 62) and long-lived (around 80). Donors of different ages were randomly distributed across sequencing lanes to avoid experimental bias. Using the same blood draw, the study looked at two additional independent replicas of 1 million unique cDNA reads for two donors, one aged 18 to 29 and the other aged 80 or older. The full study reports these points: As age increased, observed TCR beta diversity per million T cells dropped in a roughly linear way, and a significant reduction was already evident by age about 40. Because the CMV infection status of the donors was unknown, age-related changes in expanded clonotypes may potentially have been confounded. A strong correlation was found between observed TCR beta diversity and the percentage of naive T cells measured by flow cytometry. Estimates of total diversity based on one million sequenced T cells were regarded as lower bounds and as underestimates. Since profiling was done on bulk unsorted PBMCs, naive and antigen-experienced compartments could not be conclusively compared. Compared with the aged group, the long-lived group had more naive CD4+ T cells, fewer expanded clones and increased TCR diversity, a pattern suggesting age selection.

Preparation of the library involved 5' RACE. TCRdb shows the sequencer as Illumina HiSeq 2500. A second about 7 to 12 cycle PCR used a sample-barcoded 5' primer and a J-beta primer mix. A unique molecular identifier was introduced onto each TCR beta cDNA molecule by a template-switch 5' adaptor carrying 12 random nucleotides. At least 2.5 million CDR3-containing paired-end reads were obtained from each sample. The Mint cDNA synthesis kit, primed by a TRBC-specific oligonucleotide, was used to synthesize first-strand cDNA from all RNA. Following uracil-DNA glycosylase treatment, all cDNA underwent a first 18-cycle PCR with the universal primers M1SS and BC2_uni_R. The study's own analysis went as follows. For normalization, 1 million high-quality reads, each with a distinct molecular identifier, were randomly selected from each sample. Reads sharing molecular identifiers were discarded rather than binned into consensus sequences. MiTCR, with a Q25 quality threshold and the strictest error-elimination algorithm, was used for CDR3 identification, clonotype clustering and error correction. A nonparametric unseen species model with Euler transformation was used to estimate a lower bound on total TCR beta diversity. TCRdb reworked the public reads: Q25 trimming with fastp, MiXCR clone assembly, productive beta chains retained. Every distinct CDR3 protein forms one entry, paired with its most common genes and DNA. TCRdb's processing, not the study's, gives the V and J calls here. The sample has fewer than 1.5 million distinct CDR3 sequences on record, approximately 40% of them singletons. The top ten clones comprise approximately 7.9% of the sample.

This clonotype originated in a woman aged 18 to 35 in good health. Sequencing was carried out using blood.

The CDR3: CSAHPTTSGNTDTQYF. The DNA reads TGCAGTGCTCACCCAACGACTAGCGGGAACACAGATACGCAGTATTTT. This chain joins TRBV20-1 to TRBJ2-3; TRBD2 matches 11 bases in the middle. After removal of 5 bases from V and 2 bases from J, the junction retains 9 bases not matched to a gene. From cysteine to phenylalanine, the CDR3 is 16 amino acids long. Only CDR3 DNA remains: 48 bases, in frame from the first base. Via the germline V gene (reference sequence), CDR1 is DFQATT and CDR2 SNEGSKA.